This T cell receptor beta chain was found in a study of blood T cell repertoires in COVID-19. About the research overall: Acute-phase and convalescent COVID-19 samples originated in the United States, Italy and Spain. T cells, B-cell-depleted T cells, or PBMCs provided the cDNA or gDNA that served as material.

Germline lookup yields CDR1 SGDLS and CDR2 YYNGEE. CDR3 size: 16 residues. V was cut by 0 bases and J by 0 bases, with 10 bases left in between. Authors' processing steps: Amplification of reference gene primers provided the estimated nucleated cell counts. TCRdb's table, derived via immunoSEQ multiplex PCR, lists solely in-frame clones and lacks some. The V and J calls and clone size are taken from that table; D and trimming were inferred from the DNA. The sample lists around 300,000 clones; about 80% were seen once. The J gene is TRBJ1-3, the V gene TRBV9, with D uncertain. The receptor comes from a woman aged 45-65 years who had recovered from COVID-19. The sample was peripheral blood. DNA for the CDR3: TGTGCCAGCAGCGTAGCGTCAGGCCCCTCTGGAAACACCATATATTTT. This encodes CASSVASGPSGNTIYF.